This section outlines one TCR beta chain sequence together with its context. This sample stems from a study of blood T cell repertoires in COVID-19. The repertoire was sequenced with immunoSEQ multiplex PCR; TCRdb's copy has only in-frame clones and lacks some. The sample yields about 230,000 clones, 80% to 90% seen once. CDR1 is SGHDT and CDR2 is YYEEEE in the germline V gene. This CDR3 is 18 amino acids long. V was shortened by 4 bases and J by 2 bases, with 25 bases between the two germline ends. The chain employs TRBV5-6 and TRBJ2-7; tentatively, D is TRBD1 (6 bases). The clonotype was recovered from a woman aged 80 or over with active or convalescent COVID-19. Sequencing used peripheral blood. CDR3 in amino acids: CASSLLGAVSGRAYEQYF. The DNA of the CDR3 is TGTGCCAGCAGCCTCCTGGGGGCAGTGTCCGGAAGGGCCTACGAGCAGTACTTC.